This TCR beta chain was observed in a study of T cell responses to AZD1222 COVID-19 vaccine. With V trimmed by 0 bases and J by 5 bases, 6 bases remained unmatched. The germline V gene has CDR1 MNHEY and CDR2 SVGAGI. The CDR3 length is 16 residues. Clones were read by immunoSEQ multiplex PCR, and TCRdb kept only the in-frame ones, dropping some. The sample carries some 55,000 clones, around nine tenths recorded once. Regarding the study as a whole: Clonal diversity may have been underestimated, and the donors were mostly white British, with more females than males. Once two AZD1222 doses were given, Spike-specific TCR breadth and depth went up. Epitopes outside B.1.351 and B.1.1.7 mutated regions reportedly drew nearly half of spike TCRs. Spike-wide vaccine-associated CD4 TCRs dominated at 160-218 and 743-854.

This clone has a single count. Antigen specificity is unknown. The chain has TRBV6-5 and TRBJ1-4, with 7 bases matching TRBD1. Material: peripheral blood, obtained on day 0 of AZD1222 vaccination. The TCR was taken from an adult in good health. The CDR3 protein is CASSYSAGQLNEKLFF. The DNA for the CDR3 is TGTGCCAGCAGTTACTCGGCGGGACAGCTAAATGAAAAACTGTTTTTT.